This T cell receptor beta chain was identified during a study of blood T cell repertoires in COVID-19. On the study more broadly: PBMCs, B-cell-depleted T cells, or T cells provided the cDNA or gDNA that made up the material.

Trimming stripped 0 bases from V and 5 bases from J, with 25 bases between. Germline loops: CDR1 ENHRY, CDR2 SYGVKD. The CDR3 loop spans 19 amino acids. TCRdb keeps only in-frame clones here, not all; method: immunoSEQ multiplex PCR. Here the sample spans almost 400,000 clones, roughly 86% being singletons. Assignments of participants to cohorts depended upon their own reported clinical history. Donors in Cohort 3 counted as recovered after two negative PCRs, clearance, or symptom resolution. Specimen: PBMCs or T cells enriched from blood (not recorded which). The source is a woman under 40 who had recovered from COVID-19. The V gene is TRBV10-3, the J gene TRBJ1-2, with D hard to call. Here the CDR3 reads CAISESGGRVGAPPYGYTF. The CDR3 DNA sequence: TGTGCCATCAGTGAGTCGGGAGGAAGGGTCGGAGCCCCACCTTATGGCTACACCTTC.